The 30 T cell receptor beta chains below all came from one sample that was sequenced in a study of T cells after yellow fever vaccination. TCRdb reanalysed the 5' RACE reads using MiXCR and keeps one entry per CDR3 protein. The sample lists 200,000 to 300,000 distinct CDR3 sequences, 6.9% seen once, with 0.85% in the top ten. The source was CD4+ T cells sorted from PBMCs, collected 15 days after the yellow fever booster vaccination. Receptors originate from a young man who received the YFV17D yellow fever vaccine.

This clonotype was detected a few times. The chain combines TRBV7-2 with TRBJ1-2, with D unclear. The CDR3 covers 16 residues. V gave up 1 base and J gave up 8 bases, with 20 bases separating them. Germline CDR1 reads SGHTA; CDR2 reads FQGNSA. The CDR3 protein is CASSLGRPETSGGYTF. CDR3 in DNA: TGTGCCAGCAGCTTAGGAAGACCGGAGACAAGCGGCGGCTACACCTTC.

This clonotype was seen repeatedly, ten times or more. This rearrangement joins TRBV7-3 to TRBJ1-6, with TRBD1 as a possible D gene (5 bases). The CDR3 has 14 residues. Deletions cut 0 bases from V and 8 bases from J, with 8 bases between. Germline assignment: CDR1 SGHTA and CDR2 FQGTGA. This CDR3 reads CASSLTGVDSPLHF. DNA of the CDR3: TGTGCCAGCAGCTTAACAGGGGTTGATTCACCCCTCCACTTT.

This chain connects TRBV23-1 to TRBJ1-1; TRBD1 is a possible D gene (6 bases). TRBV23-1 is annotated as an ORF whose role is uncertain. The V end lost 4 bases, the J end lost 4 bases, and 19 bases lay between the germline ends. The CDR3 consists of 16 residues. DNA for the CDR3: TGCGCCAGCAGTCGCACGGCAGGGGCGCGAGGCACTGAAGCTTTCTTT. Its protein is CASSRTAGARGTEAFF.

The chain carries TRBV12-3 or TRBV12-4 and TRBJ1-2; tentative D call: TRBD1 (6 bases). Trimming took off 9 bases at V and 4 bases at J, with 12 bases between the two ends. The length of the CDR3 is 12 residues. The CDR3 DNA reads as TGTGCCAGTCACAGGGTTGGCTATGGCTACACCTTC. As protein: CASHRVGYGYTF.

The rearrangement links TRBV7-2 to TRBJ2-2; TRBD1 matches 9 bases. Germline V gene sequence: CDR1 SGHTA, CDR2 FQGNSA. This CDR3 has 16 amino acids. V lost 5 bases, J lost 4 bases, and 8 bases stayed unmatched. The CDR3 loop is CASSRLQGAATGELFF. The DNA of the CDR3 is TGTGCCAGCAGCCGGTTACAGGGGGCGGCCACCGGGGAGCTGTTTTTT. Drawing the rest from reference TRBV7-2 and TRBJ2-2, the complete variable domain is GAGVSQSPSNKVTEKGKDVELRCDPISGHTALYWYRQSLGQGLEFLIYFQGNSAPDKSGLPSDRFSAERTGGSVSTLTIQRTQQEDSAVYLCASSRLQGAATGELFFGEGSRLTVL.

This clonotype was observed many times. V and J are TRBV20-1 and TRBJ1-2; no firm D call. The CDR3 has 12 residues. V was trimmed by 3 bases and J by 5 bases, leaving 10 bases between them. Germline values: CDR1 DFQATT, CDR2 SNEGSKA (reference sequence). The CDR3 region is CSASTEPYGYTF. As DNA, the CDR3 is TGCAGTGCTAGCACCGAGCCGTATGGCTACACCTTC.

This clonotype showed up just a few times. In DNA, the CDR3 is TGCGCCAGCAGCTTGCTTTCCGGGAGCAACAATGAGCAGTTCTTC. Residues: CASSLLSGSNNEQFF. The chain employs TRBV5-1 and TRBJ2-1; tentatively, D is TRBD2 (6 bases). Deletions cut 1 base from V and 5 bases from J, with 13 bases between. The CDR3 loop spans 15 amino acids. Germline CDR1 SGHRS, CDR2 YFSETQ.

This sequence joins TRBV5-6 and TRBJ2-7; D may match TRBD1 or TRBD2 (6 bases each). V was shortened by 4 bases and J by 3 bases, with 17 bases between the two germline ends. Germline V gene data show CDR1 as SGHDT and CDR2 as YYEEEE. There are 15 residues in the CDR3. The CDR3 nucleotides are TGTGCCAGCAGCACGGCGGGACATTCCGACTACGAGCAGTACTTC. Translated, it gives CASSTAGHSDYEQYF.

In this sample, this clonotype turned up a few times. The gene calls are TRBV20-1 and TRBJ2-1, with 8 bases that match TRBD2. There are 14 residues in the CDR3. Germline-derived CDR1 and CDR2 are DFQATT and SNEGSKA (reference sequence). The V gene end was trimmed by 6 bases and the J gene end by 7 bases; junction bases not matched to a gene: 11. The CDR3 DNA sequence: TGCAGTGCGGCGGGACTAGGTAACGGTAATGAGCAGTTCTTC. Protein product: CSAAGLGNGNEQFF.

This clonotype was observed a handful of times. The genes are TRBV10-3 and TRBJ2-1; 7 bases align to TRBD1. Germline V gene sequence: CDR1 ENHRY, CDR2 SYGVKD. The V segment lost 6 bases and the J segment 5 bases; nucleotides outside the gene matches: 4. The CDR3 contains 13 residues. In DNA form, the CDR3 reads TGTGCCATCAGCACAGGGGACCACAATGAGCAGTTCTTC. It yields the protein CAISTGDHNEQFF.

This clonotype occurred once. A read error is possible here, since a much larger clone lies one base away. The chain combines TRBV20-1 with TRBJ2-1; D uncertain. CDR1 is DFQATT, CDR2 SNEGSKA, per germline (reference sequence). This CDR3 contains 13 residues. This CDR3 reads CSAGEASYNEQFF. As DNA, the CDR3 is TGCAGTGCTGGAGAGGCCTCCTACAATGAGCAGTTCTTC.

This clonotype was seen repeatedly, ten times or more. The chain couples TRBV3-1 to TRBJ2-6; D gene uncertain. The CDR3 runs 16 residues. Germline CDR1 LGHDT, CDR2 YNNKEL (reference sequence). V was clipped by 2 bases and J by 2 bases, with 10 bases between them. CDR3 protein: CASSQSSMPGANVLTF. The CDR3 DNA follows: TGTGCCAGCAGCCAATCTTCTATGCCTGGGGCCAACGTCCTGACTTTC.

The V and J genes are TRBV24-1 and TRBJ2-5; 9 positions match TRBD2. The length of the CDR3 is 16 residues. Germline V CDR1 and CDR2: KGHDR, SFDVKD. Trimming took 4 bases from V and 3 from J; bases not matched to a gene: 8. The CDR3 coding sequence is TGTGCCACCAGTGACCCGCGAGCGGGAGGCAAAGAGACCCAGTACTTC. It encodes CATSDPRAGGKETQYF.

Many counts were recorded for this clonotype. The chain uses TRBV10-3 and TRBJ2-7, with 7 bases fitting TRBD1. After removal of 0 bases from V and 4 bases from J, the junction contained 3 bases not matched to a gene. The CDR3 covers 14 residues. Germline values: CDR1 ENHRY, CDR2 SYGVKD. The CDR3 protein is CAISESTGWYEQYF. As DNA, the CDR3 is TGTGCCATCAGTGAGTCGACAGGGTGGTACGAGCAGTACTTC.

In its sample, this clonotype was seen many times. The chain recombines TRBV20-1 with TRBJ2-2; 9 nucleotides match TRBD1. Germline V gives CDR1 DFQATT, CDR2 SNEGSKA (reference sequence). The V gene end was trimmed by 3 bases and the J gene end by 5 bases; junction bases not matched to a gene: 4. This CDR3 spans 14 amino acids. This CDR3 is CSARHRGQTGELFF. The CDR3 bases are TGCAGTGCTAGGCACAGGGGGCAAACCGGGGAGCTGTTTTTT.

The sample holds a few counts of this clonotype. This chain connects TRBV10-3 to TRBJ1-2; D may be TRBD1 (5 bases). CDR3 length: 12 amino acids. Germline values: CDR1 ENHRY, CDR2 SYGVKD. The V end was cut by 4 bases, the J end by 6 bases, with 9 bases between. The CDR3 spells CAISVGGDGYTF. The CDR3 nucleotides are TGTGCCATCAGTGTGGGGGGAGATGGCTACACCTTC.

The V gene is TRBV27, the J gene TRBJ2-3; D unresolved. Germline CDR1 and CDR2: MNHEY and SMNVEV (reference sequence). This CDR3 is 16 amino acids long. V was shortened by 4 bases and J by 0 bases, with 14 bases between the two germline ends. Written as DNA, the CDR3 is TGTGCCAGCAGTTCCAGGATGAGCTGGAGCACAGATACGCAGTATTTT. Translating it yields CASSSRMSWSTDTQYF.

This clonotype was counted at least ten times. The chain carries TRBV6-5 and TRBJ2-7; 7 bases match TRBD1. The V segment lost 6 bases and the J segment 0 bases; nucleotides outside the gene matches: 8. The CDR3 runs 15 residues. Germline CDR1 and CDR2: MNHEY and SVGAGI. The CDR3 spells CASRYRDRGSYEQYF. As DNA, the CDR3 is TGTGCCAGCAGATATCGGGACAGAGGCTCCTACGAGCAGTACTTC.

At least ten counts were recorded for this clonotype. This sequence joins TRBV5-1 and TRBJ1-5; D might be TRBD1 (5 bases). Trimming stripped 4 bases from V and 4 bases from J, with 18 bases between. The CDR3 spans 16 residues. Germline V lookup: CDR1 SGHRS, CDR2 YFSETQ. The CDR3 protein is CASSVQPGGTNQPQHF. CDR3 sequence (DNA): TGCGCCAGCAGCGTCCAACCGGGGGGAACAAATCAGCCCCAGCATTTT.

V and J are TRBV18 and TRBJ2-3; the D is unclear. This CDR3 has 14 residues. V shed 0 bases and J shed 2 bases, with 6 bases lying between them. The germline V gene has CDR1 KGHSH and CDR2 LQKENI. CDR3 nucleotide sequence: TGTGCCAGCTCACCACCTATAAACACAGATACGCAGTATTTT. Translating gives CASSPPINTDTQYF.

In its sample, this clonotype was seen a few times. V usage is TRBV19 and J usage is TRBJ2-3, with D hard to call. CDR1 LNHDA and CDR2 SQIVND come from the germline V gene (reference sequence). V was pared by 1 base and J by 5 bases, with 7 bases between. The CDR3 length is 13 residues. This CDR3 reads CASSIVFGDTQYF. The CDR3 DNA reads as TGTGCCAGTAGTATAGTGTTCGGAGATACGCAGTATTTT. Full variable domain (rest looked up from reference TRBV19 and TRBJ2-3): DGGITQSPKYLFRKEGQNVTLSCEQNLNHDAMYWYRQDPGQGLRLIYYSQIVNDFQKGDIAEGYSVSREKKESFPLTVTSAQKNPTAFYLCASSIVFGDTQYFGPGTRLTVL.

This clonotype came up many times. The gene calls are TRBV12-3 or TRBV12-4 and TRBJ2-3, with no clear D. The CDR3 is made up of 11 amino acids. The V and J ends lost 7 bases and 2 bases respectively, with 4 bases between them. The CDR3 protein is CASTITDTQYF. The CDR3 nucleotides are TGTGCCAGCACTATCACAGATACGCAGTATTTT.

This clonotype was counted a few times. The chain uses TRBV6-5 and TRBJ2-7; 11 nucleotides match TRBD2. V shed 6 bases, J shed 7 bases, and the junction held 5 bases outside the gene matches. This CDR3 spans 13 amino acids. Per the germline V gene, CDR1 is MNHEY and CDR2 is SVGAGI. The CDR3 DNA sequence: TGTGCCAGCAGCTTAGCGGGAGGGACTGAGCAGTACTTC. Translating it yields CASSLAGGTEQYF.

The table lists this clonotype with a few counts. CDR3 protein: CASSRKGNQETQYF. The CDR3 DNA reads as TGTGCCAGCAGCCGGAAGGGCAACCAAGAGACCCAGTACTTC. V usage is TRBV21-1 and J usage is TRBJ2-5; the table calls TRBD2, which could not be checked here. TRBV21-1 is designated a pseudogene. The length of the CDR3 is 14 residues.

This clonotype was detected many times. V usage is TRBV18 and J usage is TRBJ2-7; D is possibly TRBD1 (5 bases). The CDR3 spans 14 residues. In germline, CDR1 is KGHSH, CDR2 LQKENI. Trimming cost V 3 bases and J 2 bases, with 11 bases left between them. The DNA of the CDR3 is TGTGCCAGCTCACCGGAAACAGGAGCCTACGAGCAGTACTTC. Protein sequence: CASSPETGAYEQYF.

This clonotype was observed many times. This chain connects TRBV15 to TRBJ1-2; possible D gene TRBD1, 5 bases. Per the germline V gene, CDR1 is LNHNV and CDR2 is YYDKDF (reference sequence). Trimming took off 5 bases at V and 6 bases at J, with 22 bases between the two ends. The CDR3 consists of 16 residues. CDR3 sequence reads: CATSPNRQMDSNGYTF. In DNA, the CDR3 is TGTGCCACCAGCCCGAATAGACAGATGGATTCTAATGGCTACACCTTC.

The table lists this clonotype with a few counts. The rearrangement links TRBV14 to TRBJ2-7; the match to TRBD2 covers 9 bases. The germline V gene encodes CDR1 SGHDN and CDR2 FVKESK. The trim removed 5 bases at V and 3 bases at J, leaving 5 bases unmatched. CDR3 length equals 14 residues. CDR3 coding DNA: TGTGCCAGCAGCTTGGGACTAGCCGTCTACGAGCAGTACTTC. Protein product: CASSLGLAVYEQYF.

This sequence joins TRBV7-2 and TRBJ1-3; D gene ambiguous. CDR1 is SGHTA and CDR2 is FQGNSA in the germline V gene. The V and J ends lost 5 bases and 0 bases respectively, with 11 bases between them. This CDR3 region has 15 residues. CDR3 nucleotides: TGTGCCAGCAGCCCCGACGCCCGCTCTGGAAACACCATATATTTT. Translated, it gives CASSPDARSGNTIYF.

This chain connects TRBV20-1 to TRBJ2-7; 7 positions agree with TRBD2. Germline V CDR1 and CDR2: DFQATT, SNEGSKA (reference sequence). Trimming took 7 bases from V and 3 from J; bases not matched to a gene: 15. There are 15 residues in the CDR3. CDR3 nucleotides: TGCAGTGTCTTGGACCTAGGGGAGGGCCGCTACGAGCAGTACTTC. The encoded protein is CSVLDLGEGRYEQYF.

The CDR3 bases are TGCAGCGTGAGGGCGGGAGGGTCCAATGAGCAGTTCTTC. Protein: CSVRAGGSNEQFF. This chain connects TRBV29-1 to TRBJ2-1, with TRBD2 identical over 9 bases. Germline CDR1 and CDR2: SQVTM and ANQGSEA. The J segment lost 6 bases and the V segment lost 6 bases, leaving 6 bases of the junction unmatched. The CDR3 has 13 residues.